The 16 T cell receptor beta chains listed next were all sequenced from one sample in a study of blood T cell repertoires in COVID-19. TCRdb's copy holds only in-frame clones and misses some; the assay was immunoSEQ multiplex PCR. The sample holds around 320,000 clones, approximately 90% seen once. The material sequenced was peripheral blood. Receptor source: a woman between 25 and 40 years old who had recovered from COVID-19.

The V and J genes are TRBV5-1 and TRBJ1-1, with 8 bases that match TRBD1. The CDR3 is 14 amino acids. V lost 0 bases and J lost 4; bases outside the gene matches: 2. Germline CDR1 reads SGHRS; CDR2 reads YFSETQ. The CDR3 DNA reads TGCGCCAGCAGCTTGGCCGGACAGGGCACTGAAGCTTTCTTT. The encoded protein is CASSLAGQGTEAFF.

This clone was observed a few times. CDR3 amino acids: CASSLDRIVNYGYTF. CDR3 sequence (DNA): TGTGCCAGCAGTCTAGACAGGATTGTTAACTATGGCTACACCTTC. This chain uses TRBV28 with TRBJ1-2; possibly TRBD1 for D (6 bases). The CDR3 runs 15 residues. With 5 bases removed from V and 1 base from J, the gap between germline ends came to 14 bases. Germline lookup yields CDR1 MDHEN and CDR2 SYDVKM.

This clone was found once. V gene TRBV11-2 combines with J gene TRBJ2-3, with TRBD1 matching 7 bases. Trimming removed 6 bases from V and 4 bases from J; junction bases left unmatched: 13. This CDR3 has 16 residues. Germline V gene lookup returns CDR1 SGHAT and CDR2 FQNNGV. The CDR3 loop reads CASSKGAGTVPDTQYF. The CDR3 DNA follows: TGTGCCAGCAGTAAGGGGGCTGGGACGGTTCCAGATACGCAGTATTTT.

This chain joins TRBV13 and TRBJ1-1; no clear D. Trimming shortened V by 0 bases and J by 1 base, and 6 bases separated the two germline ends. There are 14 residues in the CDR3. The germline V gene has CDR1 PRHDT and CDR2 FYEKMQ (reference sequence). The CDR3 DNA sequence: TGTGCCAGCAGCTTAGGCAGTCAGAACACTGAAGCTTTCTTT. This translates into CASSLGSQNTEAFF.

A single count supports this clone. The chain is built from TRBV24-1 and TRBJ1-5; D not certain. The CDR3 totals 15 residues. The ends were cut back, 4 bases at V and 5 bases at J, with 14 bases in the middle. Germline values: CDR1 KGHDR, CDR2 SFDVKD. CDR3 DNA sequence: TGTGCCACCAGTGACACAAGACAACCCGATCAGCCCCAGCATTTT. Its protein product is CATSDTRQPDQPQHF.

The CDR3 coding sequence is TGCGCCAGCAGCACCCGACCGGAGGCATCCTACGAGCAGTACTTC. Its protein is CASSTRPEASYEQYF. V and J are TRBV5-1 and TRBJ2-7, with D tentatively TRBD2 (5 bases). The V and J ends lost 4 bases and 1 base respectively, with 15 bases between them. The length of the CDR3 is 15 residues. Looked up from germline, CDR1 is SGHRS and CDR2 is YFSETQ.

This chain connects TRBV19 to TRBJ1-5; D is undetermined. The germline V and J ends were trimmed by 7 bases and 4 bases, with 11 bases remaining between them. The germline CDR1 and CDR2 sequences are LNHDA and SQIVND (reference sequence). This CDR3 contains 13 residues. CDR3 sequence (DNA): TGTGCCAGTACTCTCGGTCCTAATCAGCCCCAGCATTTT. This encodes CASTLGPNQPQHF.

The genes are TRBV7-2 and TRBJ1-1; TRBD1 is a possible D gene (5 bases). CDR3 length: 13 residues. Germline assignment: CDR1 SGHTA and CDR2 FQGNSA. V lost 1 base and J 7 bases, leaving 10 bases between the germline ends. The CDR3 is CASSLGIQVEAFF. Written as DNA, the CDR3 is TGTGCCAGCAGCTTAGGTATACAGGTTGAAGCTTTCTTT.

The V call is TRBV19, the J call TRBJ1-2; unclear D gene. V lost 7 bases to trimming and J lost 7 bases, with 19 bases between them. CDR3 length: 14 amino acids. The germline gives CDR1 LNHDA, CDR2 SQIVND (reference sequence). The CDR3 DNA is TGTGCCAGTAAATGGGGAGAAGGGATTTCTGGCTACACCTTC. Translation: CASKWGEGISGYTF.

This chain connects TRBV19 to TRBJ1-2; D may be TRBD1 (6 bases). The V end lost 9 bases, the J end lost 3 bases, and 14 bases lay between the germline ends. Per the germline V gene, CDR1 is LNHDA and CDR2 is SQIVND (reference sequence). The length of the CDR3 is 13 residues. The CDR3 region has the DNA TGTGCCAGGTTAGGGGGATCGGACTATGGCTACACCTTC. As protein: CARLGGSDYGYTF.

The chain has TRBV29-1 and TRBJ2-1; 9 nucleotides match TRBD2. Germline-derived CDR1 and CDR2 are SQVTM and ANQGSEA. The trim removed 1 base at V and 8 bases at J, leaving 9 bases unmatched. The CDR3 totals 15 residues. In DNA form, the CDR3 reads TGCAGCGTTGAAGCAAGCGGGGGGCAATCGCATGAGCAGTTCTTC. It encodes CSVEASGGQSHEQFF.

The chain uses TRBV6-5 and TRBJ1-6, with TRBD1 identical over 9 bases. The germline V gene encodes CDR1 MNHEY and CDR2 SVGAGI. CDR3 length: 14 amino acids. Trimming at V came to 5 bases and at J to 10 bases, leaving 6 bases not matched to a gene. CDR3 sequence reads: CASSNIQGASPLHF. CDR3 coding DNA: TGTGCCAGCAGTAACATACAGGGGGCCTCACCCCTCCACTTT.

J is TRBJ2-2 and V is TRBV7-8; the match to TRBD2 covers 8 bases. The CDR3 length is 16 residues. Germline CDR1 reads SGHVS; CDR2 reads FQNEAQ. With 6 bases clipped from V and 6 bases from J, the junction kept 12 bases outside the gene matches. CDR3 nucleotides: TGTGCCAGCAGTCCCGGACTAGCAGGGACCGCCGGGGAGCTGTTTTTT. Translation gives CASSPGLAGTAGELFF. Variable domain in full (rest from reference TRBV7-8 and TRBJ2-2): GAGVSQSPRYKVAKRGQDVALRCDPISGHVSLFWYQQALGQGPEFLTYFQNEAQLDKSGLPSDRFFAERPEGSVSTLKIQRTQQEDSAVYLCASSPGLAGTAGELFFGEGSRLTVL.

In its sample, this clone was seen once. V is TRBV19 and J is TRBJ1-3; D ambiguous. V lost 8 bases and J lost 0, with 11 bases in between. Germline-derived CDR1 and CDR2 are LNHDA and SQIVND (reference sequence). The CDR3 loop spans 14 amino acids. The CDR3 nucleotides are TGTGCCAGTTCTCAGGTTCGCTCTGGAAACACCATATATTTT. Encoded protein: CASSQVRSGNTIYF.

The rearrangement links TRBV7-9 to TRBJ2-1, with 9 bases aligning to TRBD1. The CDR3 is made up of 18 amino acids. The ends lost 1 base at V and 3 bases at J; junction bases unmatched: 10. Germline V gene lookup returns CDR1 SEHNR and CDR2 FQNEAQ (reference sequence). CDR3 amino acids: CASSLGGQGIKIYNEQFF. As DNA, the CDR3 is TGTGCCAGCAGCTTAGGAGGACAGGGGATTAAGATCTACAATGAGCAGTTCTTC.

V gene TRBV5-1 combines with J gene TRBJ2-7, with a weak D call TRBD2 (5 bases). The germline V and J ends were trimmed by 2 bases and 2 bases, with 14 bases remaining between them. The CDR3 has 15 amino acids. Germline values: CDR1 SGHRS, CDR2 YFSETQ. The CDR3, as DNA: TGCGCCAGCAGCTTCGACGGGGTATCCCCCTACGAGCAGTACTTC. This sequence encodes CASSFDGVSPYEQYF.